Below are 10 T cell receptor beta chains sequenced from a single sample in a study of radiotherapy plus CTLA-4 blockade in lung cancer. Clones were read by immunoSEQ multiplex PCR, and TCRdb kept only the in-frame ones, dropping some. This repertoire shows around 70,000 clones, 65% to 85% found once; its top ten account for approximately 15%. Source: peripheral blood, taken from a patient treated with radiotherapy plus ipilimumab. The source is a human donor with non-small cell lung cancer whose response to radiotherapy plus ipilimumab could not be evaluated. Some clones in this sample may be carry-over from other donors' samples.

This clone has a handful of counts. The genes are TRBV11-3 and TRBJ1-2; no definite D call. V lost 8 bases and J 4 bases, leaving 11 bases between the germline ends. The CDR3 consists of 12 residues. Germline V lookup: CDR1 SGHNT, CDR2 YENEEA. The CDR3: CASPTASYGYTF. CDR3 DNA: TGTGCCAGCCCTACAGCCTCCTATGGCTACACCTTC.

The rearrangement links TRBV7-2 to TRBJ2-2; 10 bases line up with TRBD1. Losses at the gene ends were 5 bases for V and 7 bases for J; bases not matched to a gene: 7. Germline lookup yields CDR1 SGHTA and CDR2 FQGNSA. CDR3 size: 15 residues. The CDR3 DNA is TGTGCCAGCAGCGTTAGGACAGGGGGGAACGGGGAGCTGTTTTTT. The encoded protein is CASSVRTGGNGELFF.

This clone was detected only once. The chain carries TRBV6-5 and TRBJ1-6; 7 nucleotides line up with TRBD1. Germline trimming cut 10 bases from V and 6 bases from J; bases unmatched to any gene: 6. Germline values: CDR1 MNHEY, CDR2 SVGAGI. The CDR3 length is 13 residues. This CDR3 reads CATGDSSNSPLHF. The DNA of the CDR3 is TGTGCCACCGGGGACAGCTCTAATTCACCCCTCCACTTT.

This clone was counted between two and nine times. The chain joins TRBV27 to TRBJ2-7; 9 nucleotides agree with TRBD1. V was pared by 0 bases and J by 4 bases, with 4 bases of the junction left unmatched. CDR3 length equals 15 residues. Germline V CDR1 and CDR2: MNHEY, SMNVEV (reference sequence). DNA of the CDR3: TGTGCCAGCAGTTTATCAACAGGGGGCTCATACGAGCAGTACTTC. Translating it yields CASSLSTGGSYEQYF.

The V and J genes are TRBV5-6 and TRBJ2-3, with D perhaps matching TRBD2 (5 bases). CDR1 is SGHDT and CDR2 is YYEEEE in the germline V gene. This CDR3 is built from 16 residues. V was pared by 4 bases and J by 1 base, with 16 bases between. CDR3 sequence: CASSQLGLGGTDTQYF. The CDR3, as DNA: TGTGCCAGCAGCCAACTAGGGCTGGGTGGCACAGATACGCAGTATTTT. Together with reference TRBV5-6 and TRBJ2-3, the CDR3 gives the full variable domain: DAGVTQSPTHLIKTRGQQVTLRCSPKSGHDTVSWYQQALGQGPQFIFQYYEEEERQRGNFPDRFSGHQFPNYSSELNVNALLLGDSALYLCASSQLGLGGTDTQYFGPGTRLTVL.

The chain is built from TRBV5-1 and TRBJ1-1, with 10 bases matching TRBD1. The CDR3 has 16 amino acids. Trimming took 5 bases from V and 3 from J; bases not matched to a gene: 10. Germline V CDR1 and CDR2: SGHRS, YFSETQ. CDR3 sequence reads: CASRGGQGLLDTEAFF. The CDR3 nucleotides read TGCGCCAGCAGGGGGGGACAGGGGCTCCTCGACACTGAAGCTTTCTTT. Complete variable domain (other parts from reference TRBV5-1 and TRBJ1-1): KAGVTQTPRYLIKTRGQQVTLSCSPISGHRSVSWYQQTPGQGLQFLFEYFSETQRNKGNFPGRFSGRQFSNSRSEMNVSTLELGDSALYLCASRGGQGLLDTEAFFGQGTRLTVV.

CDR3 protein: CASSRQGMDTEAFF. Here the CDR3 DNA reads TGTGCCAGCAGCCGACAGGGGATGGACACTGAAGCTTTCTTT. V gene TRBV6-5 combines with J gene TRBJ1-1, with TRBD1 matching over 8 bases. J gave up 3 bases and V 6 bases, and 6 bases lay outside the gene matches. Germline loops: CDR1 MNHEY, CDR2 SVGAGI. The CDR3 spans 14 residues.

This clone was counted between two and nine times. The rearrangement joins TRBV27 to TRBJ2-2; possibly TRBD2 for D (5 bases). Between the trimmed V and J ends, which lost 2 bases and 6 bases, there was a span of 16 bases. Germline V gives CDR1 MNHEY, CDR2 SMNVEV (reference sequence). This CDR3 contains 16 residues. The CDR3 sequence is CASSLNWGEKAGELFF. CDR3 in DNA: TGTGCCAGCAGTTTAAACTGGGGAGAGAAGGCCGGGGAGCTGTTTTTT.

The rearrangement joins TRBV5-1 to TRBJ2-7, with 7 bases lining up with TRBD1. With 4 bases clipped from V and 5 bases from J, the junction kept 6 bases outside the gene matches. The CDR3 loop spans 13 amino acids. CDR1 is SGHRS and CDR2 is YFSETQ in the germline V gene. The CDR3 nucleotides are TGCGCCAGCAGCCTCTCCGGGACAGACGAGCAGTACTTC. This gives the protein CASSLSGTDEQYF.

In its sample, this clone was seen a few times. V is TRBV20-1 and J is TRBJ1-1, with a weak D call TRBD1 (5 bases). Germline-derived CDR1 and CDR2 are DFQATT and SNEGSKA (reference sequence). The CDR3 spans 11 residues. The V gene lost 3 bases and the J gene lost 8 bases, with 10 bases spanning the gap. In nucleotides, the CDR3 is TGCAGTGCTAGCCGGCGGGGGGAAGCTTTCTTT. Encoded protein: CSASRRGEAFF.